The sequence of this TCR beta chain was determined in a study of blood T cell repertoires in COVID-19. Trimming cost V 5 bases and J 7 bases, with 20 bases left between them. CDR3 length: 15 residues. The V gene's germline CDR1 is SGHAT and CDR2 FQDESV (reference sequence). Libraries were prepared by immunoSEQ multiplex PCR; TCRdb keeps only in-frame clonotypes and omits some of them. In the table there are about 380,000 clones, roughly 90% of which are singletons. The sample comprised peripheral blood. V gene TRBV11-1 combines with J gene TRBJ1-2; the D is unclear. The receptor's source is a man aged 40-50 years with acute or convalescent COVID-19. This chain's CDR3 is CASSPRRGQAGGYTF. For the CDR3, the DNA is TGTGCCAGCAGCCCTAGGAGAGGGCAGGCTGGTGGCTACACCTTC.